These 27 T cell receptor beta chains originate from one sample sequenced in a study of T cells in tuberculosis. Some clones are missing from TCRdb's copy, which holds only in-frame ones; the method was immunoSEQ multiplex PCR. The repertoire consists of approximately 60,000 clones, with 80% to 85% occurring once and the leading ten covering around 13%. Sorting used thawed, overnight-rested PBMC stained with anti-CD3, a viability dye and GMM-loaded CD1B tetramer. The lipid loaded on the CD1B tetramers was C32 glucose monomycolate from Rhodococcus equi. The sequenced sample consisted of CD1b-GMM tetramer-negative cells sorted from PBMCs. These receptors all stem from an adult woman with latent tuberculosis.

The V gene is TRBV5-1, the J gene TRBJ1-2; 10 nucleotides agree with TRBD1. In germline, CDR1 is SGHRS, CDR2 YFSETQ. The V gene end was trimmed by 3 bases and the J gene end by 5 bases; junction bases not matched to a gene: 4. This CDR3 spans 14 amino acids. This CDR3 is CASSSDRGGYGYTF. DNA for the CDR3: TGCGCCAGCAGCTCGGACAGGGGGGGGTATGGCTACACCTTC.

The chain uses TRBV14 and TRBJ1-1, with a possible D match to TRBD1 (6 bases). This CDR3 contains 12 residues. The V and J ends lost 5 bases and 10 bases respectively, with 14 bases between them. CDR1 is SGHDN, CDR2 FVKESK, per germline. CDR3 nucleotide sequence: TGTGCCAGCAGCTCGGTAGGGGGTACAGCTTTCTTT. Translation: CASSSVGGTAFF.

This clone occurred once. J is TRBJ1-2 and V is TRBV18, with a possible D match to TRBD1 (5 bases). Trimming pared 3 bases from V and 3 bases from J, leaving 20 bases between. Germline V CDR1 and CDR2: KGHSH, LQKENI. The CDR3 has 17 amino acids. In DNA form, the CDR3 reads TGTGCCAGCTCACCCTCGGACGGAACCTCGGGGGACTATGGCTACACCTTC. It translates to CASSPSDGTSGDYGYTF.

Written as DNA, the CDR3 is TGTGCCACCAGCCCTTGGGCGTCACACCCTGAGCAGTTCTTC. Protein: CATSPWASHPEQFF. This chain uses TRBV15 with TRBJ2-1; D remains ambiguous. Trimming pared 5 bases from V and 9 bases from J, leaving 17 bases between. Germline CDR1 reads LNHNV; CDR2 reads YYDKDF (reference sequence). The CDR3 is made up of 14 amino acids.

V is TRBV27 and J is TRBJ2-1, with unresolved D. Trimming pared 4 bases from V and 7 bases from J, leaving 11 bases between. The CDR3 contains 13 residues. Germline lookup yields CDR1 MNHEY and CDR2 SMNVEV (reference sequence). CDR3 residues: CASSWRPSNEQFF. CDR3 DNA sequence: TGTGCCAGCAGTTGGCGGCCCAGTAATGAGCAGTTCTTC.

The chain has TRBV28 and TRBJ1-1, with a tentative D call TRBD1 (6 bases). Germline loops: CDR1 MDHEN, CDR2 SYDVKM. V was trimmed by 8 bases and J by 5 bases, leaving 18 bases between them. The CDR3 totals 14 residues. Here the CDR3 reads CASLEGGSRTEAFF. CDR3 DNA sequence: TGTGCCAGCCTTGAGGGGGGGTCGCGAACTGAAGCTTTCTTT.

The chain links TRBV5-6 to TRBJ1-2; D might be TRBD1 (6 bases). Germline V gives CDR1 SGHDT, CDR2 YYEEEE. The CDR3 sequence is 14 residues long. The V and J ends lost 2 bases and 1 base respectively, with 9 bases between them. CDR3 amino acids: CASSFGDINYGYTF. In DNA, the CDR3 is TGTGCCAGCAGCTTTGGGGACATTAACTATGGCTACACCTTC.

A single count supports this clone. The V gene is TRBV19, the J gene TRBJ2-4; possibly TRBD2 for D (5 bases). Germline CDR1 and CDR2: LNHDA and SQIVND (reference sequence). The CDR3 runs 18 residues. The V and J ends lost 6 bases and 1 base respectively, with 22 bases between them. The CDR3 region has the DNA TGTGCCAGTAGGCCCCGGGGTATCGACCCCGCGGCCAAAAACATTCAGTACTTC. Translated, it gives CASRPRGIDPAAKNIQYF.

The rearrangement uses TRBV19 and TRBJ2-2; no clear D. Looked up from germline, CDR1 is LNHDA and CDR2 is SQIVND (reference sequence). This CDR3 region has 13 residues. The V end lost 5 bases, the J end lost 6 bases, and 10 bases lay between the germline ends. Here the CDR3 reads CASSARHSGELFF. The CDR3 DNA reads TGTGCCAGTAGTGCCCGACATTCCGGGGAGCTGTTTTTT.

A note on this clone: The CDR3 ends on some other residue instead of the conserved phenylalanine or tryptophan, so this is likely a read error. The chain joins TRBV5-8 to TRBJ2-3; 15 bases match TRBD2. The J segment lost 4 bases and the V segment lost 4 bases, leaving 7 bases of the junction unmatched. Germline V gene lookup returns CDR1 SGHTS and CDR2 YDEGEE. There are 17 residues in the CDR3. The CDR3 region has the DNA TGTGCCAGCAGCCGGACTAGCGGGGGGGCCGGAGCAGATACGCAGTATCTT. Protein product: CASSRTSGGAGADTQYL.

This chain uses TRBV18 with TRBJ1-5; TRBD1 is a possible D gene (6 bases). Germline CDR1 and CDR2: KGHSH and LQKENI. This CDR3 has 13 residues. V lost 6 bases to trimming and J lost 1 base, with 7 bases between them. The CDR3 DNA follows: TGTGCCAGCTCGGACAGCAGCAATCAGCCCCAGCATTTT. This sequence encodes CASSDSSNQPQHF.

The genes are TRBV6-5 and TRBJ1-5; 12 bases are shared with TRBD1. The V gene end was trimmed by 4 bases and the J gene end by 7 bases; junction bases not matched to a gene: 8. The CDR3 consists of 16 residues. The germline gives CDR1 MNHEY, CDR2 SVGAGI. CDR3 residues: CASSSPLGTGGQPQHF. Written as DNA, the CDR3 is TGTGCCAGCAGTTCCCCTCTGGGGACAGGGGGCCAGCCCCAGCATTTT.

The rearrangement joins TRBV18 to TRBJ2-7; 9 positions match TRBD1. The trim removed 1 base at V and 3 bases at J, leaving 10 bases unmatched. The CDR3 is made up of 17 amino acids. Germline V CDR1 and CDR2: KGHSH, LQKENI. The CDR3: CASSPRIRTGDLYEQYF. The CDR3 DNA sequence: TGTGCCAGCTCACCACGGATTAGGACAGGGGACCTCTACGAGCAGTACTTC.

The chain carries TRBV7-2 and TRBJ1-2, with D unclear. Trimming pared 5 bases from V and 2 bases from J, leaving 9 bases between. CDR3 size: 13 residues. CDR1 and CDR2 (germline): SGHTA, FQGNSA. The CDR3 nucleotides are TGTGCCAGCAGCCGGAGGCAGAACTATGGCTACACCTTC. The encoded protein is CASSRRQNYGYTF.

V gene TRBV2 combines with J gene TRBJ2-7; D might be TRBD2 (6 bases). TRBJ2-5 matches the DNA end more closely, so the J call is doubtful. The CDR3 covers 14 residues. Germline V gives CDR1 SNHLY, CDR2 FYNNEI. The CDR3 DNA is TGTGCCAGCAGGTTGGCGGGGACGAGGGAGACCCAGTACTTC. Translation gives CASRLAGTRETQYF.

The chain is built from TRBV9 and TRBJ1-1; the match to TRBD1 covers 8 bases. V shed 0 bases and J 5 bases; nucleotides not matched to a gene: 0. Germline CDR1 SGDLS, CDR2 YYNGEE. The CDR3 is 13 amino acids. CDR3 nucleotides: TGTGCCAGCAGCGTAGGACAGGGGACTGAAGCTTTCTTT. It codes for CASSVGQGTEAFF.

The chain is built from TRBV11-2 and TRBJ2-1; D call uncertain. The CDR3 is 13 residues long. Germline CDR1 reads SGHAT; CDR2 reads FQNNGV. V shed 0 bases and J shed 7 bases, with 7 bases lying between them. The CDR3: CASSLDPRNEQFF. CDR3 coding DNA: TGTGCCAGCAGCTTAGATCCCAGGAATGAGCAGTTCTTC.

CDR3 sequence (DNA): TGTGCCAGCAACTCCGGTAGAGGGATCCGCGAGCAGTACTTC. Its protein product is CASNSGRGIREQYF. The chain couples TRBV7-9 to TRBJ2-7; D is perhaps TRBD2 (5 bases). The CDR3 extends over 14 amino acids. The ends were cut back, 7 bases at V and 6 bases at J, with 19 bases in the middle. Germline V gene sequence: CDR1 SEHNR, CDR2 FQNEAQ (reference sequence).

The V gene is TRBV30, the J gene TRBJ1-1; no clear D. The V and J ends lost 3 bases and 0 bases respectively, with 14 bases between them. The CDR3 consists of 15 residues. Germline CDR1 GTSNPN, CDR2 SVGIG (reference sequence). This CDR3 reads CAWRGGLIMNTEAFF. CDR3 sequence (DNA): TGTGCCTGGAGAGGCGGCCTGATCATGAACACTGAAGCTTTCTTT.

This clone appeared a few times. The chain is built from TRBV5-1 and TRBJ1-5; a weak D match, TRBD1 (6 bases). Per the germline V gene, CDR1 is SGHRS and CDR2 is YFSETQ. V was clipped by 4 bases and J by 2 bases, with 16 bases between them. The CDR3 runs 16 residues. In nucleotides, the CDR3 is TGCGCCAGCAGCCGGACAGCCCTTGCCGGCAATCAGCCCCAGCATTTT. It encodes CASSRTALAGNQPQHF.

The chain employs TRBV7-8 and TRBJ1-5; D is unclear. Trimming took off 1 base at V and 4 bases at J, with 11 bases between the two ends. CDR1 and CDR2 (germline): SGHVS, FQNEAQ. The CDR3 runs to 15 residues. The CDR3 reads CASSLVQDSNQPQHF. As DNA, the CDR3 is TGTGCCAGCAGCTTAGTGCAGGATTCTAATCAGCCCCAGCATTTT.

The chain recombines TRBV5-4 with TRBJ2-3; 8 bases match TRBD2. Germline V CDR1 and CDR2: SGHNT, YYREEE (reference sequence). This CDR3 has 15 amino acids. The V and J ends lost 0 bases and 4 bases, in that order; junction bases with no gene match: 4. The CDR3 DNA is TGTGCCAGCAGCTTGGTAGCGGGGACCGCAGATACGCAGTATTTT. Protein: CASSLVAGTADTQYF.

This clone was counted between two and nine times. This rearrangement joins TRBV11-2 to TRBJ2-1; 10 bases map to TRBD2. CDR1 is SGHAT and CDR2 is FQNNGV in the germline V gene. This CDR3 is 15 amino acids long. Trimming at V came to 2 bases and at J to 5 bases, leaving 3 bases not matched to a gene. The DNA for the CDR3 is TGTGCCAGCAGCTTAAGCGGGAGGGGCGACAATGAGCAGTTCTTC. This gives the protein CASSLSGRGDNEQFF.

This clone was seen more than once but under ten times. The J gene is TRBJ2-1, the V gene TRBV7-8, with D perhaps TRBD1 (5 bases). Germline V CDR1 and CDR2: SGHVS, FQNEAQ. V lost 2 bases and J lost 0, with 26 bases in between. The CDR3 runs to 21 residues. CDR3 residues: CASSLPTDKGKSLSSYNEQFF. The CDR3, as DNA: TGTGCCAGCAGCTTACCGACCGATAAGGGGAAGTCCTTAAGCTCCTACAATGAGCAGTTCTTC. Supplemented by reference TRBV7-8 and TRBJ2-1, the full variable domain reads GAGVSQSPRYKVAKRGQDVALRCDPISGHVSLFWYQQALGQGPEFLTYFQNEAQLDKSGLPSDRFFAERPEGSVSTLKIQRTQQEDSAVYLCASSLPTDKGKSLSSYNEQFFGPGTRLTVL.

The chain uses TRBV5-6 and TRBJ1-2, with D tentatively TRBD1 (6 bases). Trimming removed 9 bases at V and 2 bases at J, with 14 bases between. The CDR3 length is 13 residues. Germline V lookup: CDR1 SGHDT, CDR2 YYEEEE. CDR3 in DNA: TGTGCCACCAAGCTGGGGGCGAACTATGGCTACACCTTC. Translating gives CATKLGANYGYTF.

The chain combines TRBV9 with TRBJ2-7; D is ambiguous. V lost 0 bases, J lost 7 bases, and 11 bases lay in between. Germline V gene lookup returns CDR1 SGDLS and CDR2 YYNGEE. The CDR3 runs 13 residues. The CDR3 DNA is TGTGCCAGCAGCGTAGGCCTAGACCTTGAGCAGTACTTC. Amino acid sequence: CASSVGLDLEQYF.

V is TRBV18 and J is TRBJ2-2, with 10 bases identical to TRBD1. Trimming cost V 6 bases and J 3 bases; bases outside gene matches: 7. CDR1 KGHSH and CDR2 LQKENI come from the germline V gene. This CDR3 is 16 amino acids long. The chain's CDR3 is CASSTGGLADTGELFF. The DNA for the CDR3 is TGTGCCAGCTCGACAGGGGGCTTAGCGGACACCGGGGAGCTGTTTTTT.